Described below is a single TCR beta chain sequence and its context. The data were taken from a study of OX40 agonist ivuxolimab in advanced cancers. The protocol was immunoSEQ multiplex PCR, while the TCRdb copy is restricted to in-frame clones and leaves out a portion. The table lists about 61,000 clones, less than 90% of them singletons, with around 3.5% in the top ten. CDR1 and CDR2 from the germline V gene are MNHEY and SVGAGI. The CDR3 runs to 16 residues. With 0 bases removed from V and 0 bases from J, the gap between germline ends came to 9 bases. Specimen: CD4+ or CD8+ T cells sorted from blood, collected in a trial of the OX40 agonist ivuxolimab. V usage is TRBV6-5 and J usage is TRBJ1-3; no definite D call. This TCR came from an adult with an advanced solid tumor such as melanoma, head and neck, liver or kidney cancer. The CDR3 is CASSYSFGLSGNTIYF. The CDR3 nucleotides are TGTGCCAGCAGTTACTCGTTCGGGCTCTCTGGAAACACCATATATTTT.